A single sample is the source of the 7 T cell receptor beta chains below, sequenced in a study of beta chain features in type 1 diabetes. The entirety of the isolated RNA underwent reverse transcription, so expressed TCRB transcripts were sequenced. This table comes from immunoSEQ multiplex PCR, and its TCRdb copy is limited to in-frame clones, with some not included. The data show about 230,000 clones, 9.6% seen once. The source material was naive CD4+ T cells from blood. The receptors originated from a woman in her late teens or twenties in good health.

This clone was picked up a small number of times. The chain joins TRBV7-2 to TRBJ1-4; 10 positions match TRBD1. From germline, CDR1 is SGHTA and CDR2 FQGNSA. The V gene end was trimmed by 5 bases and the J gene end by 5 bases; junction bases not matched to a gene: 2. The CDR3 contains 14 residues. The CDR3 region is CASSRTGGNEKLFF. The CDR3, as DNA: TGTGCCAGCAGCCGGACAGGGGGGAATGAAAAACTGTTTTTT.

The V call is TRBV6-6, the J call TRBJ1-2; tentatively, D is TRBD1 (6 bases). Germline V gene lookup returns CDR1 MNHNY and CDR2 SVGAGI (reference sequence). The CDR3 covers 15 residues. V was pared by 6 bases and J by 9 bases, with 23 bases between. CDR3 nucleotide sequence: TGTGCCAGCAGAGCACAGGGTGTCCCTCCCGGACGCTACACCTTC. Translating it yields CASRAQGVPPGRYTF.

The V and J genes are TRBV5-1 and TRBJ1-1, with a weak D call TRBD1 (5 bases). Germline loops: CDR1 SGHRS, CDR2 YFSETQ. The V end was cut by 5 bases, the J end by 7 bases, with 12 bases between. The CDR3 totals 12 residues. The CDR3 spells CASSQDGHEAFF. The CDR3 DNA sequence: TGCGCCAGCAGTCAGGACGGACATGAAGCTTTCTTT.

The V and J genes are TRBV6-5 and TRBJ2-7; 8 bases fit TRBD1. The CDR3 has 15 residues. V lost 6 bases, J lost 0 bases, and 7 bases stayed unmatched. Looked up from germline, CDR1 is MNHEY and CDR2 is SVGAGI. The CDR3 region has the DNA TGTGCCAGCAGAACCGGGACAGGCGTCTCCTACGAGCAGTACTTC. Translating gives CASRTGTGVSYEQYF.

The chain carries TRBV11-2 and TRBJ1-1; no clear D. V was cut by 2 bases and J by 5 bases, with 6 bases left in between. The CDR3 sequence is 12 residues long. Germline V gene sequence: CDR1 SGHAT, CDR2 FQNNGV. The CDR3 DNA is TGTGCCAGCAGCTTATCCGGGACTGAAGCTTTCTTT. Its translation: CASSLSGTEAFF.

The chain joins TRBV5-4 to TRBJ2-2, with a weak D call TRBD1 (5 bases). The CDR3 is made up of 14 amino acids. The germline V and J ends were trimmed by 3 bases and 6 bases, with 12 bases remaining between them. CDR1 and CDR2 from the germline V gene are SGHNT and YYREEE (reference sequence). The CDR3: CASSSGRVAGELFF. In DNA form, the CDR3 reads TGTGCCAGCAGCTCAGGCAGGGTAGCCGGGGAGCTGTTTTTT.

There are a few counts of this clone. This rearrangement joins TRBV30 to TRBJ1-2; no firm D call. The CDR3 has 12 residues. Trimming stripped 5 bases from V and 8 bases from J, with 15 bases between. The germline CDR1 and CDR2 sequences are GTSNPN and SVGIG (reference sequence). As DNA, the CDR3 is TGTGCCTGGGGCAGGCAATCCCGCGGCTACACCTTC. This gives the protein CAWGRQSRGYTF.